Listed below are T cell receptor beta chains from one sample, sequenced in a study of Ad26.COV2.S vaccination and SARS-CoV-2 variants. TCRdb's table, derived via immunoSEQ multiplex PCR, lists solely in-frame clones and lacks some. The sample lists about 430,000 clones, more than 80% occurring once. The sequencing used peripheral blood, collected in a trial of Ad26.COV2.S vaccine versus placebo. These receptors were collected from a person aged 18-65 years who received the Ad26.COV2.S COVID-19 vaccine or a placebo. Each CDR3 is given with its conserved first and last residue. Each record gives: V gene, D gene, clone size, J gene, CDR3 protein, CDR3 DNA. D genes are given only for firm matches. Clone sizes are given selectively: once, few, many, or a class where the clone is expanded.

V: TRBV12-3/TRBV12-4
D: -
size: -
J: TRBJ2-3
CDR3: CASSLLDGDTQYF
DNA: TGTGCCAGCAGTTTATTGGACGGGGATACGCAGTATTTT

V: TRBV5-8
D: -
size: -
J: TRBJ2-3
CDR3: CASSLPGILADTPTDTQYF
DNA: TGTGCCAGCAGCTTGCCGGGAATATTAGCGGACACCCCCACAGATACGCAGTATTTT

V: TRBV9
D: -
size: -
J: TRBJ1-1
CDR3: CASSVGEIQGTVAFF
DNA: TGTGCCAGCAGCGTAGGCGAGATCCAGGGGACTGTGGCTTTCTTT

V: TRBV18
D: TRBD2
size: -
J: TRBJ2-5
CDR3: CASSQAGGETQYF
DNA: TGTGCCAGCTCACAAGCGGGGGGAGAGACCCAGTACTTC

V: TRBV4-1
D: -
size: -
J: TRBJ2-2
CDR3: CASSREAPKGTGELFF
DNA: TGCGCCAGCAGCCGTGAAGCGCCGAAGGGCACCGGGGAGCTGTTTTTT

V: TRBV7-2
D: -
size: once
J: TRBJ2-7
CDR3: CASSFSGGSYEQYF
DNA: TGTGCCAGCAGCTTTAGCGGAGGGTCCTACGAGCAGTACTTC

V: TRBV5-1
D: -
size: -
J: TRBJ1-1
CDR3: CASSRQEGAAPAFF
DNA: TGCGCCAGCAGTCGGCAGGAGGGAGCTGCTCCAGCTTTCTTT

V: TRBV27
D: TRBD2
size: -
J: TRBJ2-7
CDR3: CASSSGLAYEQYF
DNA: TGTGCCAGCAGTTCCGGACTAGCATACGAGCAGTACTTC

V: TRBV6-5
D: TRBD1
size: -
J: TRBJ2-7
CDR3: CASSRSGTGGYEQYF
DNA: TGTGCCAGCAGTCGGTCGGGGACAGGGGGCTACGAGCAGTACTTC

V: TRBV14
D: -
size: -
J: TRBJ2-6
CDR3: CASSPEANVLTF
DNA: TGTGCCAGCAGCCCTGAGGCCAACGTCCTGACTTTC

V: TRBV6-2/TRBV6-3
D: TRBD2
size: -
J: TRBJ2-3
CDR3: CASSYSVIAGGTDTQYF
DNA: TGTGCCAGCAGTTACTCCGTCATAGCGGGAGGCACAGATACGCAGTATTTT

V: TRBV27
D: TRBD2
size: -
J: TRBJ2-2
CDR3: CASSHTGLASRLFF
DNA: TGTGCCAGCAGTCATACGGGACTAGCATCACGGCTGTTTTTT

V: TRBV6-4
D: -
size: -
J: TRBJ1-1
CDR3: CASSDSSAKAFF
DNA: TGTGCCAGCAGTGACTCTTCAGCGAAAGCTTTCTTT

V: TRBV2
D: -
size: -
J: TRBJ1-2
CDR3: CASFVDGEDYGYTF
DNA: TGTGCCAGTTTTGTTGATGGCGAGGACTATGGCTACACCTTC

V: TRBV5-1
D: -
size: -
J: TRBJ2-1
CDR3: CASSHLGNSYNEQFF
DNA: TGCGCCAGCAGCCATTTGGGAAACTCCTACAATGAGCAGTTCTTC

V: TRBV18
D: -
size: -
J: TRBJ1-6
CDR3: CASSPADGINSPLHF
DNA: TGTGCCAGCTCACCAGCTGACGGAATCAATTCACCCCTCCACTTT

V: TRBV7-9
D: -
size: once
J: TRBJ1-1
CDR3: CASTTSRTFWEAFF
DNA: TGTGCCAGCACCACCTCTCGGACGTTTTGGGAAGCTTTCTTT

V: TRBV19
D: TRBD1
size: -
J: TRBJ1-2
CDR3: CASSIYHPGQGSGYTF
DNA: TGTGCCAGTAGTATCTATCATCCGGGACAGGGTTCCGGCTACACCTTC

V: TRBV7-9
D: -
size: -
J: TRBJ1-1
CDR3: CASSLRARDLTEAFF
DNA: TGTGCCAGCAGCTTAAGGGCCAGGGATTTAACTGAAGCTTTCTTT

V: TRBV29-1
D: TRBD2
size: -
J: TRBJ2-7
CDR3: CSVESGGSYEQYF
DNA: TGCAGCGTTGAATCGGGAGGTTCCTACGAGCAGTACTTC

V: TRBV5-6
D: -
size: few
J: TRBJ1-1
CDR3: CASSLQSWGEAFF
DNA: TGTGCCAGCAGCTTGCAGAGTTGGGGTGAAGCTTTCTTT

V: TRBV2
D: TRBD1
size: -
J: TRBJ1-2
CDR3: CASRGQGLNYGYTF
DNA: TGTGCCAGCAGAGGACAGGGCCTCAACTATGGCTACACCTTC

V: TRBV4-1
D: TRBD2
size: -
J: TRBJ2-1
CDR3: CASSQGGLAGGPVHEQFF
DNA: TGCGCCAGCAGCCAAGGGGGACTAGCGGGAGGGCCAGTTCATGAGCAGTTCTTC

V: TRBV6-6
D: -
size: -
J: TRBJ2-1
CDR3: CASSYYDNEQFF
DNA: TGTGCCAGCAGTTACTATGACAATGAGCAGTTCTTC

V: TRBV6-1
D: TRBD2
size: -
J: TRBJ2-3
CDR3: CASNELAGLTQYF
DNA: TGTGCCAGCAATGAACTAGCGGGGCTTACGCAGTATTTT

V: TRBV6-4
D: -
size: -
J: TRBJ1-2
CDR3: CASRPGTDNYGYTF
DNA: TGTGCCAGCCGCCCCGGGACGGATAACTATGGCTACACCTTC

V: TRBV9
D: TRBD2
size: -
J: TRBJ2-1
CDR3: CASSVAGTSLSYNEQFF
DNA: TGTGCCAGCAGCGTGGCCGGGACTAGCTTATCTTACAATGAGCAGTTCTTC

V: TRBV11-3
D: -
size: few
J: TRBJ2-1
CDR3: CASSLDQGGSSSYNEQFF
DNA: TGTGCCAGCAGCTTAGATCAGGGCGGATCAAGCTCCTACAATGAGCAGTTCTTC

V: TRBV10-1
D: -
size: -
J: TRBJ2-3
CDR3: CASSVTSTDTQYF
DNA: TGCGCCAGCAGCGTTACTAGCACAGATACGCAGTATTTT

V: TRBV5-1
D: -
size: -
J: TRBJ1-1
CDR3: CASSLHQRMNTEAFF
DNA: TGCGCCAGCAGCCTTCACCAGCGCATGAACACTGAAGCTTTCTTT

V: TRBV24-1
D: -
size: -
J: TRBJ1-4
CDR3: CATSDSTGTNEKLFF
DNA: TGTGCCACCAGTGACTCGACTGGAACTAATGAAAAACTGTTTTTT

V: TRBV7-8
D: TRBD2
size: -
J: TRBJ2-7
CDR3: CASSLTSVLPYEQYF
DNA: TGTGCCAGCAGCTTGACTAGCGTATTGCCCTACGAGCAGTACTTC

V: TRBV14
D: -
size: -
J: TRBJ2-7
CDR3: CASSQTKAGHSYEQYF
DNA: TGTGCCAGCAGCCAAACTAAAGCGGGACACTCCTACGAGCAGTACTTC

V: TRBV29-1
D: TRBD1
size: -
J: TRBJ1-1
CDR3: CSVETGGGPEAFF
DNA: TGCAGCGTTGAGACAGGGGGCGGGCCTGAAGCTTTCTTT

V: TRBV9
D: TRBD2
size: once
J: TRBJ2-2
CDR3: CASSVTSGGGELFF
DNA: TGTGCCAGCAGCGTAACTAGCGGAGGCGGGGAGCTGTTTTTT

V: TRBV19
D: -
size: -
J: TRBJ2-6
CDR3: CASNAGWAGANVLTF
DNA: TGTGCCAGTAACGCGGGGTGGGCTGGGGCCAACGTCCTGACTTTC

V: TRBV9
D: -
size: -
J: TRBJ2-5
CDR3: CASSPHGYQETQYF
DNA: TGTGCCAGCAGCCCTCACGGGTACCAAGAGACCCAGTACTTC

V: TRBV20-1
D: TRBD1
size: -
J: TRBJ1-2
CDR3: CSASGQVGYTF
DNA: TGCAGTGCTAGTGGACAGGTTGGCTACACCTTC

V: TRBV7-2
D: -
size: -
J: TRBJ1-3
CDR3: CASSLQGNGYTIYF
DNA: TGTGCCAGCAGCTTACAGGGGAACGGTTACACCATATATTTT

V: TRBV30
D: TRBD1
size: -
J: TRBJ2-7
CDR3: CAWSPTGEEQYF
DNA: TGTGCCTGGAGTCCGACAGGGGAAGAGCAGTACTTC

V: TRBV9
D: TRBD2
size: -
J: TRBJ2-2
CDR3: CASSDHLRLAGNTGELFF
DNA: TGTGCCAGCAGCGACCACCTGCGACTAGCGGGGAACACCGGGGAGCTGTTTTTT

V: TRBV5-1
D: TRBD1
size: -
J: TRBJ2-7
CDR3: CASSSGQGIYEQYF
DNA: TGCGCCAGCAGCTCCGGACAGGGGATTTACGAGCAGTACTTC

V: TRBV5-1
D: TRBD2
size: -
J: TRBJ2-7
CDR3: CASSLGGGAGGRSYEQYF
DNA: TGCGCCAGCAGCTTGGGCGGTGGCGCGGGAGGCCGCTCCTACGAGCAGTACTTC

V: TRBV19
D: -
size: -
J: TRBJ2-7
CDR3: CASSIATSLGTYEQYF
DNA: TGTGCCAGTAGTATAGCGACCTCTTTAGGGACTTACGAGCAGTACTTC

V: TRBV5-4
D: TRBD1
size: -
J: TRBJ2-7
CDR3: CASSFLGTGNYEQYF
DNA: TGTGCCAGCAGCTTTCTTGGGACAGGAAACTACGAGCAGTACTTC

V: TRBV19
D: -
size: -
J: TRBJ2-3
CDR3: CASSIGAVGPDTQYF
DNA: TGTGCCAGTAGTATAGGGGCGGTGGGACCAGATACGCAGTATTTT

V: TRBV5-1
D: TRBD2
size: -
J: TRBJ2-1
CDR3: CASSWTSGSHFEQFF
DNA: TGCGCCAGCAGCTGGACTAGCGGGAGCCATTTTGAGCAGTTCTTC

V: TRBV6-2/TRBV6-3
D: TRBD1
size: -
J: TRBJ2-2
CDR3: CASSSPLQGATGELFF
DNA: TGTGCCAGCAGTTCCCCATTACAGGGGGCAACCGGGGAGCTGTTTTTT

V: TRBV19
D: -
size: -
J: TRBJ2-2
CDR3: CASSIVGSGNTGELFF
DNA: TGTGCCAGTAGTATAGTGGGTAGCGGGAACACCGGGGAGCTGTTTTTT

V: TRBV14
D: -
size: -
J: TRBJ2-1
CDR3: CASSQVAPGPYNEQFF
DNA: TGTGCCAGCAGCCAAGTAGCCCCGGGCCCCTACAATGAGCAGTTCTTC

V: TRBV27
D: TRBD2
size: -
J: TRBJ2-1
CDR3: CASRRAGDGINEQFF
DNA: TGTGCCAGCAGGAGAGCGGGAGACGGCATCAATGAGCAGTTCTTC

V: TRBV27
D: TRBD2
size: -
J: TRBJ2-1
CDR3: CASRPGTSGRDEQFF
DNA: TGTGCCAGCAGACCCGGGACTAGCGGGAGGGATGAGCAGTTCTTC

V: TRBV28
D: -
size: -
J: TRBJ2-7
CDR3: CASSLGGKPHEQYF
DNA: TGTGCCAGCAGTTTAGGCGGGAAACCCCACGAGCAGTACTTC